These 28 T cell receptor beta chains originate from one sample sequenced in a study of blood T cell repertoires in COVID-19. The repertoire was sequenced with immunoSEQ multiplex PCR; TCRdb's copy has only in-frame clones and lacks some. The sample has 190,000 or so clones, about 93% seen once; the top ten hold roughly 0.76%. Sequenced material: peripheral blood. These receptor sequences come from a man under 40 with COVID-19, enrolled during active disease.

CDR3 in amino acids: CASSPRLGGSDTQYF. The CDR3 DNA reads TGTGCCAGCTCACCACGTTTGGGGGGGTCAGATACGCAGTATTTT. V and J are TRBV18 and TRBJ2-3; TRBD2 aligns across 7 bases. CDR3 length: 15 amino acids. The germline V gene encodes CDR1 KGHSH and CDR2 LQKENI. The ends lost 1 base at V and 4 bases at J; junction bases unmatched: 5.

The V and J genes are TRBV3-1 (or the pseudogene TRBV3-2) and TRBJ1-6; the D is unclear. V dropped 1 base and J dropped 0 bases, with 7 bases sitting between them. The CDR3 contains 16 residues. Per the germline V gene, CDR1 is LGHDT and CDR2 is YNNKEL (reference sequence). The CDR3 protein is CASSQVVRSYNSPLHF. CDR3 in DNA: TGTGCCAGCAGCCAAGTAGTCCGCTCCTATAATTCACCCCTCCACTTT.

This clone was seen a single time. The J gene is TRBJ2-7, the V gene TRBV27, with 11 nucleotides matching TRBD1. CDR3 length: 16 residues. CDR1 is MNHEY and CDR2 is SMNVEV in the germline V gene (reference sequence). With V trimmed by 0 bases and J by 5 bases, 6 bases remained unmatched. CDR3 sequence: CASSLSPGQGAHEQYF. The CDR3 nucleotides are TGTGCCAGCAGTTTATCCCCAGGACAGGGGGCCCACGAGCAGTACTTC.

The rearrangement uses TRBV6-5 and TRBJ1-1, with a tentative D call TRBD1 (6 bases). Germline values: CDR1 MNHEY, CDR2 SVGAGI. V was pared by 5 bases and J by 2 bases, with 15 bases between. The CDR3 length is 15 residues. The CDR3 coding sequence is TGTGCCAGCAGTCCGGGGGGGCGCACAAACACTGAAGCTTTCTTT. It yields the protein CASSPGGRTNTEAFF.

This rearrangement joins TRBV5-1 to TRBJ1-2; D ambiguous. Germline V gives CDR1 SGHRS, CDR2 YFSETQ. This CDR3 is 16 amino acids long. V shed 3 bases and J shed 2 bases, with 17 bases lying between them. The CDR3 coding sequence is TGCGCCAGCAGCTCTGGTCCGGGAGGCCTAAACTATGGCTACACCTTC. Encoded protein: CASSSGPGGLNYGYTF.

This chain joins TRBV7-3 and TRBJ1-6; D is perhaps TRBD1 (5 bases). V dropped 2 bases and J dropped 5 bases, with 10 bases sitting between them. Germline V gene data show CDR1 as SGHTA and CDR2 as FQGTGA. This CDR3 has 15 amino acids. DNA for the CDR3: TGTGCCAGCAGCTTAGGGCACAGGCATAATTCACCCCTCCACTTT. This sequence encodes CASSLGHRHNSPLHF.

The chain recombines TRBV6-5 with TRBJ2-7; D is unclear. The CDR3 extends over 14 amino acids. From germline, CDR1 is MNHEY and CDR2 SVGAGI. Trimming left V 8 bases short and J 5 bases short, with 19 bases between. The CDR3 reads CASSLLQDVNEQYF. CDR3 in DNA: TGTGCCAGCTCCCTCCTCCAGGATGTCAACGAGCAGTACTTC.

This chain links TRBV19 with TRBJ1-3; maybe TRBD1 (6 bases). The V gene lost 3 bases and the J gene lost 7 bases, with 16 bases spanning the gap. Germline values: CDR1 LNHDA, CDR2 SQIVND (reference sequence). This CDR3 is 15 amino acids long. CDR3 in DNA: TGTGCCAGTAGTATTCCTTTACAGGGCGGTAACACCATATATTTT. Translating it yields CASSIPLQGGNTIYF.

This chain connects TRBV5-1 to TRBJ2-7, with 8 positions matching TRBD1. V trimming: 6 bases; J trimming: 6 bases; junction bases outside the gene matches: 11. The germline V gene encodes CDR1 SGHRS and CDR2 YFSETQ. The CDR3 spans 14 residues. CDR3 amino acids: CASTPGQESGEQYF. The CDR3 nucleotides are TGCGCCAGCACTCCGGGACAGGAGTCCGGCGAGCAGTACTTC. Based on the CDR3 plus reference TRBV5-1 and TRBJ2-7, the full variable domain is KAGVTQTPRYLIKTRGQQVTLSCSPISGHRSVSWYQQTPGQGLQFLFEYFSETQRNKGNFPGRFSGRQFSNSRSEMNVSTLELGDSALYLCASTPGQESGEQYFGPGTRLTVT.

The rearrangement joins TRBV12-3 or TRBV12-4 to TRBJ1-5, with D possibly matching TRBD1 (5 bases). V lost 6 bases to trimming and J lost 9 bases, with 15 bases between them. CDR3 size: 13 residues. CDR3 region: CASSPSGAGPQHF. Here the CDR3 DNA reads TGTGCCAGCAGCCCCTCTGGGGCCGGGCCCCAGCATTTT.

The rearrangement uses TRBV15 and TRBJ1-4; TRBD1 aligns across 7 bases. The CDR3 is made up of 14 amino acids. Looked up from germline, CDR1 is LNHNV and CDR2 is YYDKDF (reference sequence). V lost 6 bases and J lost 8; bases outside the gene matches: 9. CDR3 residues: CATSLTGKYEKLFF. The CDR3 DNA reads TGTGCCACCAGTCTGACAGGGAAATACGAAAAACTGTTTTTT.

This clone was counted once. This chain links TRBV10-1 with TRBJ2-5; 8 bases agree with TRBD2. The CDR3 is 16 amino acids. After removal of 6 bases from V and 1 base from J, the junction contained 10 bases not matched to a gene. The germline V gene encodes CDR1 WNHNN and CDR2 SYGVQD (reference sequence). The CDR3 bases are TGCGCCAGCAGCCAAGGCCGGGGGGGCGGCCAAGAGACCCAGTACTTC. It translates to CASSQGRGGGQETQYF.

This rearrangement joins TRBV5-4 to TRBJ2-5; no reliable D call. V shed 0 bases and J shed 3 bases, with 9 bases lying between them. The germline V gene encodes CDR1 SGHNT and CDR2 YYREEE (reference sequence). The CDR3 consists of 14 residues. CDR3 region: CASSLAGGKETQYF. CDR3 coding DNA: TGTGCCAGCAGCTTGGCCGGCGGAAAAGAGACCCAGTACTTC.

The chain recombines TRBV10-2 with TRBJ1-2; possibly TRBD1 for D (5 bases). Germline V CDR1 and CDR2: WSHSY, SAAADI. The V end was cut by 4 bases, the J end by 5 bases, with 23 bases between. This CDR3 spans 17 amino acids. The CDR3 loop reads CASSGRAQGGVGYGYTF. DNA of the CDR3: TGCGCCAGCAGTGGGAGGGCCCAGGGAGGGGTCGGATATGGCTACACCTTC.

This clone appeared a few times. The chain links TRBV5-1 to TRBJ1-2, with TRBD1 matching 9 bases. The CDR3 is 16 amino acids. The J segment lost 2 bases and the V segment lost 3 bases, leaving 8 bases of the junction unmatched. Germline assignment: CDR1 SGHRS and CDR2 YFSETQ. CDR3 sequence reads: CASSYGPGQGNYGYTF. The CDR3 DNA sequence: TGCGCCAGCAGCTATGGACCGGGACAGGGCAACTATGGCTACACCTTC.

The chain recombines TRBV6-5 with TRBJ1-2; 7 positions agree with TRBD1. This CDR3 has 15 amino acids. After removal of 7 bases from V and 4 bases from J, the junction contained 12 bases not matched to a gene. The germline V gene has CDR1 MNHEY and CDR2 SVGAGI. In nucleotides, the CDR3 is TGTGCCAGCACCCCCCCCAGGGGGTTGAGCTATGGCTACACCTTC. Translated, it gives CASTPPRGLSYGYTF.

CDR3 region: CASSISHNQETQYF. CDR3 coding DNA: TGTGCCAGTAGTATATCCCACAACCAAGAGACCCAGTACTTC. The J gene is TRBJ2-5, the V gene TRBV19; D is unresolved. Germline lookup yields CDR1 LNHDA and CDR2 SQIVND (reference sequence). V was cut by 2 bases and J by 0 bases, with 7 bases left in between. This CDR3 is built from 14 residues.

The chain is built from TRBV11-2 and TRBJ1-4; TRBD1 matches at 8 bases. Per germline, CDR1 SGHAT and CDR2 FQNNGV. The CDR3 extends over 17 amino acids. Losses at the gene ends were 5 bases for V and 0 bases for J; bases not matched to a gene: 8. Here the CDR3 DNA reads TGTGCCAGCAGCCGACGGACAGGGATCGCAACTAATGAAAAACTGTTTTTT. Translating it yields CASSRRTGIATNEKLFF. Based on the CDR3 plus reference TRBV11-2 and TRBJ1-4, the full variable domain is EAGVAQSPRYKIIEKRQSVAFWCNPISGHATLYWYQQILGQGPKLLIQFQNNGVVDDSQLPKDRFSAERLKGVDSTLKIQPAKLEDSAVYLCASSRRTGIATNEKLFFGSGTQLSVL.

V usage is TRBV6-5 and J usage is TRBJ1-1; D perhaps matches TRBD1 (6 bases). CDR1 is MNHEY, CDR2 SVGAGI, per germline. The germline V and J ends were trimmed by 7 bases and 8 bases, with 17 bases remaining between them. CDR3 length: 13 residues. The CDR3: CASNQKGVLEAFF. In DNA, the CDR3 is TGTGCCAGCAACCAAAAGGGGGTACTAGAAGCTTTCTTT.

In the case of this clone: The identical CDR3 is also encoded by other nucleotide sequences in the sample. V gene TRBV4-1 combines with J gene TRBJ2-2; 12 bases are a match to TRBD1. Unmatched junction bases numbered 6, after V lost 3 bases and J lost 1 base. CDR3 length: 18 amino acids. Germline V gives CDR1 MGHRA, CDR2 YSYEKL. CDR3 sequence: CASSHTGTGGLNTGELFF. CDR3 DNA sequence: TGCGCCAGCAGCCACACAGGGACAGGGGGCTTGAACACCGGGGAGCTGTTTTTT.

The chain recombines TRBV2 with TRBJ1-2; 7 nucleotides align to TRBD1. V was clipped by 8 bases and J by 7 bases; unmatched bases: 10. The CDR3 is 13 residues long. Germline V lookup: CDR1 SNHLY, CDR2 FYNNEI. Here the CDR3 reads CASQTGELGGYTF. CDR3 DNA sequence: TGTGCCAGCCAAACAGGGGAGCTTGGTGGCTACACCTTC.

The V gene is TRBV5-1, the J gene TRBJ2-2; 8 nucleotides match TRBD2. The length of the CDR3 is 16 residues. The V and J ends lost 4 bases and 0 bases, in that order; junction bases with no gene match: 5. Germline V gene data show CDR1 as SGHRS and CDR2 as YFSETQ. The CDR3 region has the DNA TGCGCCAGCAGCACACGCGGGGGGTCGAACACCGGGGAGCTGTTTTTT. Its translation: CASSTRGGSNTGELFF.

V gene TRBV20-1 combines with J gene TRBJ1-6; 9 positions match TRBD1. This CDR3 is 11 amino acids long. V lost 5 bases, J lost 14 bases, and 4 bases stayed unmatched. Germline CDR1 DFQATT, CDR2 SNEGSKA (reference sequence). CDR3 protein: CSAPGQGTLHF. DNA of the CDR3: TGCAGTGCTCCGGGACAGGGCACCCTCCACTTT.

The chain is built from TRBV3-1 (or the pseudogene TRBV3-2) and TRBJ2-5; 12 nucleotides agree with TRBD2. The germline CDR1 and CDR2 sequences are LGHDT and YNNKEL (reference sequence). V lost 4 bases to trimming and J lost 2 bases; unmatched junction nucleotides: 11. The CDR3 contains 18 residues. The CDR3 nucleotides read TGTGCCAGCAGCCCACCTACTAGCGGGGGGCTTAGGCAAGAGACCCAGTACTTC. Amino acid sequence: CASSPPTSGGLRQETQYF.

The chain is built from TRBV5-1 and TRBJ2-7, with TRBD1 matching 10 bases. After removal of 4 bases from V and 3 bases from J, the junction contained 7 bases not matched to a gene. Germline CDR1 is SGHRS and CDR2 is YFSETQ. The CDR3 sequence is 15 residues long. As DNA, the CDR3 is TGCGCCAGCAGCGCTACGGACAGGGGGGGCTACGAGCAGTACTTC. Translating gives CASSATDRGGYEQYF.

CDR3 amino acids: CASSYEVTGVRTEAFF. CDR3 DNA sequence: TGTGCCAGCAGTTATGAGGTGACAGGGGTACGCACTGAAGCTTTCTTT. The V and J genes are TRBV6-5 and TRBJ1-1; 8 nucleotides match TRBD1. The CDR3 runs to 16 residues. Germline V gene sequence: CDR1 MNHEY, CDR2 SVGAGI. Trimming removed 3 bases from V and 4 bases from J; junction bases left unmatched: 10.

The chain combines TRBV18 with TRBJ2-3; maybe TRBD2 (5 bases). CDR3 length equals 16 residues. V gave up 1 base and J gave up 2 bases, with 13 bases separating them. Germline lookup yields CDR1 KGHSH and CDR2 LQKENI. For the CDR3, the DNA is TGTGCCAGCTCACCACGTTCGGACTTTACCACAGATACGCAGTATTTT. This gives the protein CASSPRSDFTTDTQYF.

V and J are TRBV6-5 and TRBJ1-1; tentative D call: TRBD1 (6 bases). Germline V CDR1 and CDR2: MNHEY, SVGAGI. This CDR3 region has 14 residues. V was cut by 2 bases and J by 4 bases, with 11 bases left in between. In nucleotides, the CDR3 is TGTGCCAGCAGTTACCGGGGGGGCAGCACTGAAGCTTTCTTT. This gives the protein CASSYRGGSTEAFF.